This T cell receptor (beta chain) was sequenced in a study of Tregs in tolerant kidney transplant recipients. Overall study results and limits: Activated donor B cell expansion appeared to reveal the most relevant donor-specific TCRbeta repertoire. This study did not directly address biological reproducibility.

In its sample, this clone was seen once. What it recognizes is unknown. V shed 7 bases and J shed 0 bases, with 13 bases lying between them. Per the germline V gene, CDR1 is ENHRY and CDR2 is SYGVKD. This CDR3 spans 14 amino acids. CD4+CD25+CD127- Tregs, CD4+CD25- non-Tregs, CD4 and CD8 cells were sorted. The assay was immunoSEQ multiplex PCR, and TCRdb's table has in-frame clones only and misses some. The sample carries tens of thousands of clones, 93% recorded once. This receptor was identified in a human donor who received a combined kidney and bone marrow transplant. The specimen comprised CD4+ T cells from blood, sampled before the transplant. This chain joins TRBV10-3 and TRBJ2-7; D possibly corresponds to TRBD1 (5 bases). CDR3 sequence (DNA): TGTGCCATCAAATGGACACCCACCTCCTACGAGCAGTACTTC. Translated: CAIKWTPTSYEQYF.